Following are 26 T cell receptor beta chains from one sample sequenced in a study of regulatory T cells in long-lasting Graves disease. iRepertoire HTBI primers and Arm-PCR of CDR3 regions built TCR beta libraries. TCRdb reanalysed the multiplex PCR reads using MiXCR and keeps one entry per CDR3 protein. The sample contains about 660,000 distinct CDR3 sequences, roughly 30% of which appear only once. Stated time point: persistent/refractory GD, antithyroid drugs over 5 years with positive TRAb. Researchers made the TCR library from RNA that was extracted from PBMCs. Sequences were derived from peripheral blood mononuclear cells (PBMCs), sampled when the disease was refractory, from a patient treated with antithyroid drugs. Receptors were obtained from a female donor with Graves disease.

CDR3 residues: CSASGRVAEQYF. In nucleotides, the CDR3 is TGCAGTGCTAGCGGGAGGGTCGCCGAGCAGTACTTC. This rearrangement joins TRBV20-1 to TRBJ2-7, with TRBD2 identical over 8 bases. The V gene's germline CDR1 is DFQATT and CDR2 SNEGSKA (reference sequence). This CDR3 is built from 12 residues. Trimming removed 3 bases from V and 6 bases from J; junction bases left unmatched: 4.

CDR3 coding DNA: TGTGCCAGCAGGGTTGGGGGAACGGGTGGAGGCTCACCCCTCCACTTT. As protein: CASRVGGTGGGSPLHF. The V gene is TRBV5-4, the J gene TRBJ1-6; weak D call: TRBD1 (5 bases). CDR3 length: 16 residues. Germline-derived CDR1 and CDR2 are SGHNT and YYREEE (reference sequence). V dropped 5 bases and J dropped 10 bases, with 22 bases sitting between them.

CDR3 in DNA: TGTGCCAGCAGCTTAAGGTCAGATTATGGCTACACCTTC. Its protein product is CASSLRSDYGYTF. J is TRBJ1-2 and V is TRBV13; no firm D call. V was trimmed by 2 bases and J by 5 bases, leaving 9 bases between them. CDR3 length: 13 residues. Germline CDR1 PRHDT, CDR2 FYEKMQ (reference sequence).

This clonotype was counted only a few times. The chain is built from TRBV3-1 and TRBJ2-5; 13 bases are a match to TRBD2. This CDR3 is built from 16 residues. Trimming removed 5 bases from V and 5 bases from J; junction bases left unmatched: 8. The V gene's germline CDR1 is LGHDT and CDR2 YNNKEL (reference sequence). CDR3 coding DNA: TGTGCCAGCAGCAACGGACTAGCGGGAGTGGGGGAGACCCAGTACTTC. This gives the protein CASSNGLAGVGETQYF.

The CDR3 nucleotides are TGTGCCAGCAGCCAGACAGGGTCCCAAGAGACCCAGTACTTC. This translates into CASSQTGSQETQYF. This chain uses TRBV4-2 with TRBJ2-5; 7 bases agree with TRBD1. J gave up 1 base and V 3 bases, and 2 bases lay outside the gene matches. Per the germline V gene, CDR1 is LGHNA and CDR2 is YNFKEQ. There are 14 residues in the CDR3.

The chain couples TRBV20-1 to TRBJ1-1, with D hard to call. The CDR3 spans 12 residues. V was cut by 3 bases and J by 11 bases, with 16 bases left in between. Germline CDR1 and CDR2: DFQATT and SNEGSKA (reference sequence). CDR3 region: CSASLSREAAFF. CDR3 DNA sequence: TGCAGTGCTAGTTTGTCCCGGGAGGCGGCTTTCTTT.

The chain joins TRBV12-5 to TRBJ2-3, with D perhaps matching TRBD1 (6 bases). The CDR3 consists of 13 residues. The germline gives CDR1 LGHNT, CDR2 FRNRAP. Trimming stripped 0 bases from V and 5 bases from J, with 6 bases between. This CDR3 reads CASGLVGGDTQYF. In DNA form, the CDR3 reads TGTGCTAGTGGTTTGGTAGGGGGAGATACGCAGTATTTT.

The rearrangement joins TRBV7-2 to TRBJ2-5; TRBD1 is a possible D gene (6 bases). The ends were cut back, 1 base at V and 7 bases at J, with 19 bases in the middle. Germline lookup yields CDR1 SGHTA and CDR2 FQGNSA. CDR3 length equals 16 residues. The CDR3 loop reads CASSLVLDSRDGTQYF. In DNA, the CDR3 is TGTGCCAGCAGCTTAGTCTTGGACAGCCGCGACGGGACCCAGTACTTC.

The chain links TRBV20-1 to TRBJ2-2; possibly TRBD1 for D (6 bases). Germline V lookup: CDR1 DFQATT, CDR2 SNEGSKA (reference sequence). Trimming took off 7 bases at V and 6 bases at J, with 27 bases between the two ends. The CDR3 is 17 amino acids. CDR3 sequence (DNA): TGCAGTGATAGGGCCCTTGTCAGGGGAACGTTTGCCGGGGAGCTGTTTTTT. Translated, it gives CSDRALVRGTFAGELFF.

This clonotype has ten or more counts. CDR3 sequence reads: CASSLEGAGEGYTF. CDR3 DNA: TGTGCCAGCAGTTTAGAGGGGGCCGGCGAGGGCTACACCTTC. The chain combines TRBV28 with TRBJ1-2; 7 nucleotides match TRBD1. Germline CDR1 and CDR2: MDHEN and SYDVKM. With 2 bases clipped from V and 8 bases from J, the junction kept 8 bases outside the gene matches. The CDR3 sequence is 14 residues long.

The J gene is TRBJ2-7, the V gene TRBV6-5; D not certain. This CDR3 has 16 amino acids. Germline CDR1 and CDR2: MNHEY and SVGAGI. The V end lost 0 bases, the J end lost 0 bases, and 12 bases lay between the germline ends. The CDR3 reads CASSYSWADTSYEQYF. CDR3 sequence (DNA): TGTGCCAGCAGTTACTCGTGGGCGGATACCTCCTACGAGCAGTACTTC.

This clonotype was detected ten times or more. V and J are TRBV27 and TRBJ1-1; TRBD1 matches 8 bases. The CDR3 totals 14 residues. The germline V gene encodes CDR1 MNHEY and CDR2 SMNVEV (reference sequence). After removal of 8 bases from V and 3 bases from J, the junction contained 8 bases not matched to a gene. The CDR3 is CASGGQGADTEAFF. The CDR3 DNA is TGTGCCAGCGGAGGACAGGGCGCGGACACTGAAGCTTTCTTT.

This clonotype was detected ten times or more. CDR3 in DNA: TGTGCCAGCACCCCCTCTGGGGCCAACGTCCTGACTTTC. Translation gives CASTPSGANVLTF. The genes are TRBV27 and TRBJ2-6; no clear D. The length of the CDR3 is 13 residues. Trimming removed 7 bases from V and 0 bases from J, with 4 bases in between. The V gene's germline CDR1 is MNHEY and CDR2 SMNVEV (reference sequence).

This CDR3 reads CASSRTVPGATEAFF. The DNA for the CDR3 is TGTGCCAGCAGTAGGACAGTGCCGGGGGCGACTGAAGCTTTCTTT. The rearrangement joins TRBV6-1 to TRBJ1-1; a weak D match, TRBD1 (6 bases). The CDR3 has 15 amino acids. V dropped 5 bases and J dropped 5 bases, with 18 bases sitting between them. Germline CDR1 MNHNS, CDR2 SASEGT.

The chain links TRBV6-5 to TRBJ2-1, with 7 bases that match TRBD2. The CDR3 covers 15 residues. CDR1 is MNHEY, CDR2 SVGAGI, per germline. V shed 3 bases and J 4 bases; nucleotides not matched to a gene: 6. CDR3 in DNA: TGTGCCAGCAGTTATGCGGGGGTACGTTACAATGAGCAGTTCTTC. This encodes CASSYAGVRYNEQFF.

This clonotype was found many times. The rearrangement uses TRBV27 and TRBJ1-1; a weak D match, TRBD1 (5 bases). Germline assignment: CDR1 MNHEY and CDR2 SMNVEV (reference sequence). The V end lost 6 bases, the J end lost 0 bases, and 17 bases lay between the germline ends. This CDR3 has 16 amino acids. CDR3 protein: CASSTDGQLMNTEAFF. In DNA form, the CDR3 reads TGTGCCAGCAGCACGGACGGACAACTCATGAACACTGAAGCTTTCTTT.

CDR3 sequence: CATSETDNSGNTIYF. The CDR3 nucleotides are TGTGCCACCAGTGAAACGGATAACTCTGGAAACACCATATATTTT. The rearrangement links TRBV24-1 to TRBJ1-3; D is uncertain. The germline V and J ends were trimmed by 4 bases and 0 bases, with 9 bases remaining between them. The CDR3 spans 15 residues. Per germline, CDR1 KGHDR and CDR2 SFDVKD.

V is TRBV7-9 and J is TRBJ2-7; 11 bases align to TRBD2. CDR3 length: 17 residues. Germline V lookup: CDR1 SEHNR, CDR2 FQNEAQ (reference sequence). J was trimmed by 4 bases and V by 4 bases; bases with no gene match: 12. The CDR3 loop reads CASSYNRRGLAAYEQYF. CDR3 DNA: TGTGCCAGCAGCTACAATCGCCGGGGACTAGCGGCGTACGAGCAGTACTTC. Combining the CDR3 with reference TRBV7-9 and TRBJ2-7 gives the whole variable domain DTGVSQNPRHKITKRGQNVTFRCDPISEHNRLYWYRQTLGQGPEFLTYFQNEAQLEKSRLLSDRFSAERPKGSFSTLEIQRTEQGDSAMYLCASSYNRRGLAAYEQYFGPGTRLTVT.

Ten or more counts support this clonotype. This chain joins TRBV11-1 and TRBJ2-5; 7 nucleotides agree with TRBD2. V trimming: 0 bases; J trimming: 0 bases; junction bases outside the gene matches: 1. Germline V gives CDR1 SGHAT, CDR2 FQDESV (reference sequence). This CDR3 region has 15 residues. The CDR3 reads CASSLATSDQETQYF. Written as DNA, the CDR3 is TGTGCCAGCAGCTTAGCCACTAGCGACCAAGAGACCCAGTACTTC.

This sequence joins TRBV7-9 and TRBJ1-5, with no clear D. This CDR3 comprises 12 residues. The germline V and J ends were trimmed by 11 bases and 4 bases, with 12 bases remaining between them. CDR1 is SEHNR, CDR2 FQNEAQ, per germline (reference sequence). CDR3 DNA: TGTGCCGGACGACGGGGAAATCAGCCCCAGCATTTT. It yields the protein CAGRRGNQPQHF. The whole variable domain, filled in from reference TRBV7-9 and TRBJ1-5, reads DTGVSQNPRHKITKRGQNVTFRCDPISEHNRLYWYRQTLGQGPEFLTYFQNEAQLEKSRLLSDRFSAERPKGSFSTLEIQRTEQGDSAMYLCAGRRGNQPQHFGDGTRLSIL.

The gene calls are TRBV27 and TRBJ2-2; TRBD1 agrees at 9 bases. J gave up 5 bases and V 8 bases, and 6 bases lay outside the gene matches. CDR3 size: 14 residues. Germline V gives CDR1 MNHEY, CDR2 SMNVEV (reference sequence). The CDR3 nucleotides read TGTGCCAGCTCGGACAGGGGATTGACCGGGGAGCTGTTTTTT. Its protein product is CASSDRGLTGELFF.

This clonotype has just a few counts. The CDR3 coding sequence is TGCGCCAGCAGCTTGGGGGTGGGCGGGGGCCTCACTGAAGCTTTCTTT. Translation: CASSLGVGGGLTEAFF. The chain combines TRBV5-1 with TRBJ1-1, with a weak D call TRBD1 (6 bases). The CDR3 spans 16 residues. Germline V gives CDR1 SGHRS, CDR2 YFSETQ. Between the trimmed V and J ends, which lost 0 bases and 4 bases, there was a span of 16 bases.

The chain recombines TRBV6-2 or TRBV6-3 with TRBJ2-4; 7 bases are shared with TRBD1. The germline CDR1 and CDR2 sequences are MNHEY and SVGEGT. V lost 0 bases to trimming and J lost 7 bases; unmatched junction nucleotides: 9. The CDR3 has 16 amino acids. The CDR3 here is CASSYSGGGGLNIQYF. The CDR3 coding sequence is TGTGCCAGCAGTTACTCAGGGGGCGGAGGCTTGAACATTCAGTACTTC.

With regard to this clonotype: The junction differs from germline at one of its ends, possibly a read error. The V and J genes are TRBV19 and TRBJ1-1; 7 bases match TRBD1. The length of the CDR3 is 16 residues. In germline, CDR1 is LNHDA, CDR2 SQIVND (reference sequence). In nucleotides, the CDR3 is TGTGCCAGTAGCAACCTCCGGACAGGCGGGAACCCTGAAGCTTTCTTT. Encoded protein: CASSNLRTGGNPEAFF.

This sequence joins TRBV10-2 and TRBJ2-1; TRBD1 matches 9 bases. Per germline, CDR1 WSHSY and CDR2 SAAADI. The CDR3 sequence is 15 residues long. V dropped 6 bases and J dropped 2; count of bases not matched to a gene: 5. In nucleotides, the CDR3 is TGCGCCAGCAGACCCGGGACAGGGACCTACAATGAGCAGTTCTTC. This translates into CASRPGTGTYNEQFF.

The V call is TRBV12-3 or TRBV12-4, the J call TRBJ1-2; no clear D. The CDR3 length is 16 residues. The V end was cut by 2 bases, the J end by 2 bases, with 15 bases between. CDR3 DNA sequence: TGTGCCAGCAGTTTAACCCCCCGCGGTTCAAACTATGGCTACACCTTC. Protein product: CASSLTPRGSNYGYTF.